This T cell receptor beta chain was recovered during a study of cytomegalovirus exposure and HLA in healthy donors. Study-wide results and limits: Rare TCR sequences predominated, though certain public TCRs were found in many donors. The study put roughly 160 TCR beta chains on its list as cytomegalovirus-associated. According to a later analysis, TCR clusters from the first cohort tended to co-occur in the 120 or so validation repertoires. Accounts indicate the classifier identified cytomegalovirus status with strong specificity and sensitivity.

Looked up from germline, CDR1 is LGHNA and CDR2 is YNFKEQ. CDR3 length: 17 amino acids. V trimming: 1 base; J trimming: 7 bases; junction bases outside the gene matches: 5. Worth noting for this clone: Its antigen is currently unknown.

The repertoire was sequenced with immunoSEQ multiplex PCR; TCRdb's copy has only in-frame clones and lacks some. The repertoire consists of under 150,000 clones, with about 87% occurring once and the leading ten covering under 9%. The sequencing sample was made of PBMCs. The sequence came from a man between 18 and 29 years old in good health and CMV-seropositive. The V call is TRBV4-2, the J call TRBJ2-1; 15 positions agree with TRBD2. The CDR3 loop reads CASSQVQGTSGGNEQFF. The CDR3 DNA reads as TGTGCCAGCAGCCAAGTACAGGGGACTAGCGGGGGGAATGAGCAGTTCTTC.